Presented here are 5 T cell receptor beta chains from one specimen sequenced in a study of OX40 agonist ivuxolimab in advanced cancers. Only in-frame clones appear in the TCRdb table, and some are missing; sequencing was by immunoSEQ multiplex PCR. The sample holds approximately 81,000 clones, around 85% seen once. This sample comprised CD4+ or CD8+ T cells sorted from blood, obtained in a trial of the OX40 agonist ivuxolimab. The receptors were gathered from an adult with an advanced solid tumor such as melanoma, head and neck, liver or kidney cancer.

The chain uses TRBV5-6 and TRBJ2-7, with TRBD2 matching over 7 bases. The length of the CDR3 is 14 residues. Germline V gene sequence: CDR1 SGHDT, CDR2 YYEEEE. The J segment lost 2 bases and the V segment lost 4 bases, leaving 6 bases of the junction unmatched. In DNA, the CDR3 is TGTGCCAGCAGCCTCGAGCGGGGAACCTACGAGCAGTACTTC. Amino acids: CASSLERGTYEQYF.

The rearrangement uses TRBV14 and TRBJ1-6; possible D gene TRBD1, 5 bases. The CDR3 consists of 16 residues. V was shortened by 3 bases and J by 8 bases, with 17 bases between the two germline ends. Germline CDR1 SGHDN, CDR2 FVKESK. CDR3 sequence: CASSQPGRSGHSPLHF. CDR3 sequence (DNA): TGTGCCAGCAGCCAGCCGGGACGTTCTGGGCATTCACCCCTCCACTTT.

This rearrangement joins TRBV19 to TRBJ2-6; unclear D gene. V was trimmed by 3 bases and J by 0 bases, leaving 6 bases between them. CDR3 length equals 15 residues. Germline CDR1 is LNHDA and CDR2 is SQIVND (reference sequence). The CDR3 protein is CASSMGFSGANVLTF. Here the CDR3 DNA reads TGTGCCAGTAGTATGGGGTTCTCTGGGGCCAACGTCCTGACTTTC.

The DNA for the CDR3 is TGTGCCAGTAGGAGTCTAGCGGGAGGACGCACAGATACGCAGTATTTT. It specifies CASRSLAGGRTDTQYF. This chain links TRBV19 with TRBJ2-3; 11 positions agree with TRBD2. CDR3 length: 16 residues. V was clipped by 6 bases and J by 1 base; unmatched bases: 6. Germline V lookup: CDR1 LNHDA, CDR2 SQIVND (reference sequence). Based on the CDR3 plus reference TRBV19 and TRBJ2-3, the full variable domain is DGGITQSPKYLFRKEGQNVTLSCEQNLNHDAMYWYRQDPGQGLRLIYYSQIVNDFQKGDIAEGYSVSREKKESFPLTVTSAQKNPTAFYLCASRSLAGGRTDTQYFGPGTRLTVL.

This clone came up a few times. This chain links TRBV5-1 with TRBJ2-5; D not resolved. V lost 3 bases, J lost 0 bases, and 0 bases lay in between. CDR3 length: 11 amino acids. CDR1 and CDR2 from the germline V gene are SGHRS and YFSETQ. The CDR3 region is CASSYQETQYF. The CDR3, as DNA: TGCGCCAGCAGCTACCAAGAGACCCAGTACTTC.